This T cell receptor (beta chain) was identified during a study of shared clonotypes between healthy human individuals. Study summary: For every donor, three CD4 naive, three CD4 memory, two CD8 naive and one CD8 memory plates were used. Study observations and caveats: Clonotypes that were shared across a handful of donors made up roughly 5.2% of naive CD4 clonotypes. Sampling involved blood alone; tissue repertoires likely differ.

This CDR3 has 15 amino acids. The germline V and J ends were trimmed by 0 bases and 6 bases, with 14 bases remaining between them. Germline CDR1 reads SGHVS; CDR2 reads FNYEAQ. Over several immunoSEQ plates, each subset's genomic DNA was distributed in even portions. Using immunoSEQ multiplex PCR, the repertoire was profiled, and TCRdb retains in-frame clones only, with some absent. The top ten clones hold about 1.7% of a sample with more than 2 million clones, around 93% of them seen once. Terminally differentiated effector memory CD45RA+ cells were left out of the naive CD8 fraction, which was CD45RO-negative and positively selected for CCR7. Comments on this clone: The antigen remains unidentified.

J is TRBJ1-1 and V is TRBV7-6; TRBD1 is a possible D gene (6 bases). The receptor was derived from a man aged 18 to 30 in good health. Some clones in this sample may be carry-over from other donors' samples. Sample: naive CD8+ T cells from PBMCs. This CDR3 reads CASSLALRGNAEAFF. In nucleotides, the CDR3 is TGTGCCAGCAGCTTAGCTCTCAGGGGAAACGCTGAAGCTTTCTTT. Combining the CDR3 with reference TRBV7-6 and TRBJ1-1 gives the whole variable domain GAGVSQSPRYKVTKRGQDVALRCDPISGHVSLYWYRQALGQGPEFLTYFNYEAQQDKSGLPNDRFSAERPEGSISTLTIQRTEQRDSAMYRCASSLALRGNAEAFFGQGTRLTVV.